There are a few counts of the clone carrying this T cell receptor beta chain. The antigen remains undetermined. J gave up 1 base and V 0 bases, and 2 bases lay outside the gene matches. Per the germline V gene, CDR1 is SGHNT and CDR2 is YYREEE (reference sequence). The CDR3 spans 16 residues. The sample is drawn from a study of cytomegalovirus exposure and HLA in healthy donors. The study, taken as a whole, reports: The sole available immune exposure information was CMV serostatus. The later analysis indicated that the majority of CMV-associated TCR beta chains appeared HLA-restricted.

PCR was performed using 60 Vbeta and 13 Jbeta primers. Original data processing: There were tens of millions of unique TCR beta chains by a later count, and about 11 million of them were shared. TCRdb's copy holds only in-frame clones and misses some; the assay was immunoSEQ multiplex PCR. From that table come the V and J calls and clone size; the DNA was used to work out D and trimming. The sample contains roughly 200,000 clones, around three quarters of which appear only once. The TCR sequence derives from a woman younger than 45 in good health and CMV-seropositive. This chain uses TRBV5-4 with TRBJ2-2; 8 bases fit TRBD2. Sample: PBMCs. The CDR3 nucleotides are TGTGCCAGCAGCTTGGGGCTAGCGGGGAACACCGGGGAGCTGTTTTTT. Amino acid sequence: CASSLGLAGNTGELFF.